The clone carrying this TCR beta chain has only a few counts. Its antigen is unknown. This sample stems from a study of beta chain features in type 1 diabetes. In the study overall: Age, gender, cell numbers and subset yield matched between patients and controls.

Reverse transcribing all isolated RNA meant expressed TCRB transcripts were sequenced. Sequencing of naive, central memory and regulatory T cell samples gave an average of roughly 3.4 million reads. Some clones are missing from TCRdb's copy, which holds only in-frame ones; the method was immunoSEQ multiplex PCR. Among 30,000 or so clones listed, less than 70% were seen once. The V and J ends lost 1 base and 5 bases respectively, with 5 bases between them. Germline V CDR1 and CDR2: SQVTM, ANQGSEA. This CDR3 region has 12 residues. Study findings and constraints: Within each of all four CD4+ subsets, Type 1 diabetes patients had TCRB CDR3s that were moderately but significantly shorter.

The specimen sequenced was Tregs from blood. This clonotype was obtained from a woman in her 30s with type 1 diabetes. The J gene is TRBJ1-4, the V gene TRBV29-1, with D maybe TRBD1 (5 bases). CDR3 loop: CSVEGQNEKLFF. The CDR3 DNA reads TGCAGCGTTGAAGGACAGAATGAAAAACTGTTTTTT.